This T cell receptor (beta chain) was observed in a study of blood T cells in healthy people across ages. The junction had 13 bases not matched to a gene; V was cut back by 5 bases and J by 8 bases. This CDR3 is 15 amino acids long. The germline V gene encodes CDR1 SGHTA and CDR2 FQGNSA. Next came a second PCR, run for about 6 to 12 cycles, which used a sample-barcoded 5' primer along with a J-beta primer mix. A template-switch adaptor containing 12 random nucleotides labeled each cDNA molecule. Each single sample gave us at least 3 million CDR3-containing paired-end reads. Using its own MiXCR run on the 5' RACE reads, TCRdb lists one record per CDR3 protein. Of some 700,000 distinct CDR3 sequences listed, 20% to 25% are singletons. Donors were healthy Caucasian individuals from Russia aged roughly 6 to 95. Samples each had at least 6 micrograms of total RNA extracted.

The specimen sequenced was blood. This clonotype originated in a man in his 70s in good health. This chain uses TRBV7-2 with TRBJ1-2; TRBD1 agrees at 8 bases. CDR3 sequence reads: CASSAGYGQGGGYTF. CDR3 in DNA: TGTGCCAGCAGCGCCGGCTATGGACAGGGTGGGGGCTACACCTTC.